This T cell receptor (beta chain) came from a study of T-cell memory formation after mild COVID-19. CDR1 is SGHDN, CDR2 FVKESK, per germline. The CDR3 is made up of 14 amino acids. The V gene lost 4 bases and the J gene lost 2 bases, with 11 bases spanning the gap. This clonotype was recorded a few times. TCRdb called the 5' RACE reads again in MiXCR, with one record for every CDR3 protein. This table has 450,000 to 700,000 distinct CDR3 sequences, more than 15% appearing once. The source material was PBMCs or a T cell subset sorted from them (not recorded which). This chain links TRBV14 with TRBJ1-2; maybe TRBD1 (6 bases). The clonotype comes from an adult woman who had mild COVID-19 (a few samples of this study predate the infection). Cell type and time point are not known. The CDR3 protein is CASSLLGQNYGYTF. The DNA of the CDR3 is TGTGCCAGCAGCCTCCTCGGACAGAACTATGGCTACACCTTC. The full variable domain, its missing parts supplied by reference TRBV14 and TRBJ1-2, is EAGVTQFPSHSVIEKGQTVTLRCDPISGHDNLYWYRRVMGKEIKFLLHFVKESKQDESGMPNNRFLAERTGGTYSTLKVQPAELEDSGVYFCASSLLGQNYGYTFGSGTRLTVV.